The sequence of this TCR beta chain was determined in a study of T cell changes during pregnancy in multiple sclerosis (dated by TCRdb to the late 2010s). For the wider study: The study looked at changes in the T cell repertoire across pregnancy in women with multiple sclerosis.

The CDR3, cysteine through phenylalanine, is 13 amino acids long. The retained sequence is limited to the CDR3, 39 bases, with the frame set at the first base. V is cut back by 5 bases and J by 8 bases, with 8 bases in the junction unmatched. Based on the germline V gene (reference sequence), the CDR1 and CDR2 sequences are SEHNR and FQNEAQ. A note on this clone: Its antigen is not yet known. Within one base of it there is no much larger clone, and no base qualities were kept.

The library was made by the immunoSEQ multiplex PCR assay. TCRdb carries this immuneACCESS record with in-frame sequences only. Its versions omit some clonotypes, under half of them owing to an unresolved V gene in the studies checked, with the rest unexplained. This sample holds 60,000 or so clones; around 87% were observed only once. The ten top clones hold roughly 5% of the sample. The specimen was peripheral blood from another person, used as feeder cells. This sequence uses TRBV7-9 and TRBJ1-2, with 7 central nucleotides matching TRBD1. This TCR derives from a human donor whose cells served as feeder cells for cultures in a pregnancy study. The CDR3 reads CASSRDRLGGYTF. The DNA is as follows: TGTGCCAGCAGCCGGGACAGACTAGGAGGCTACACCTTC.